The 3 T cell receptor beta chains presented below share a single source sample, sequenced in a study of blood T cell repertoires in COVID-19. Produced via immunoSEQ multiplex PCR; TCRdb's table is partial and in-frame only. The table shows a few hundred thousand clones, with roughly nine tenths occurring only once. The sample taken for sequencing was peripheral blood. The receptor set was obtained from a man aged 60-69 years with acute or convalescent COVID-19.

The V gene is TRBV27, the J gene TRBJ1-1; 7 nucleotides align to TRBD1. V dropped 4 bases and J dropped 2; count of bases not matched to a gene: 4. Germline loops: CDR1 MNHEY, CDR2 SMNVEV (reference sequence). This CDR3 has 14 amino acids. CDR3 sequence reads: CASSSRQGNTEAFF. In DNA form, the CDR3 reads TGTGCCAGCAGTTCCCGACAGGGTAACACTGAAGCTTTCTTT.

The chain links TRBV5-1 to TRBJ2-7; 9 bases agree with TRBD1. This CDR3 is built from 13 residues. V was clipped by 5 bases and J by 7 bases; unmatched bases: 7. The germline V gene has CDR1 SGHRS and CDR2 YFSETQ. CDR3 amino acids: CASRRDRAGEQYF. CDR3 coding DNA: TGCGCCAGCAGACGGGACAGGGCCGGGGAGCAGTACTTC.

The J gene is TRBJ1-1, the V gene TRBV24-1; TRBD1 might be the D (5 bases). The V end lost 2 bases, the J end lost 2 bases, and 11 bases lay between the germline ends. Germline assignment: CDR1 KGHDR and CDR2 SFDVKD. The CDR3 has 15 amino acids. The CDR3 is CATSDSSQVNTEAFF. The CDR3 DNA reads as TGTGCCACCAGTGATTCGTCACAGGTCAACACTGAAGCTTTCTTT.